The 8 T cell receptor beta chains listed next were all sequenced from one sample in a study of shared clonotypes between healthy human individuals. Some clones are missing from TCRdb's copy, which holds only in-frame ones; the method was immunoSEQ multiplex PCR. The sample holds about 2.1 million clones, 93% seen once. CD45RO-negative CD8 cells positively selected for CCR7 made up the naive population, which excluded terminally differentiated effector memory CD45RA+ cells. The source material was naive CD8+ T cells from PBMCs. The receptors stem from a man in his late teens or twenties in good health. Some clones in this sample may be carry-over from other donors' samples.

This chain uses TRBV6-1 with TRBJ2-1; the match to TRBD2 covers 8 bases. The CDR3 spans 15 residues. Germline CDR1 and CDR2: MNHNS and SASEGT. V was pared by 2 bases and J by 4 bases, with 4 bases of the junction left unmatched. For the CDR3, the DNA is TGTGCCAGCAGTGAATCTACTAGCGGTTACAATGAGCAGTTCTTC. Encoded protein: CASSESTSGYNEQFF.

The chain couples TRBV7-6 to TRBJ2-1, with 7 positions matching TRBD2. J gave up 8 bases and V 2 bases, and 6 bases lay outside the gene matches. CDR1 and CDR2 from the germline V gene are SGHVS and FNYEAQ. There are 14 residues in the CDR3. The CDR3 sequence is CASSLIGEGDEQFF. CDR3 nucleotide sequence: TGTGCCAGCAGCTTAATAGGGGAGGGAGATGAGCAGTTCTTC.

The chain joins TRBV7-9 to TRBJ2-1; 14 bases align to TRBD2. The CDR3 is made up of 18 amino acids. Unmatched junction bases numbered 13, after V lost 7 bases and J lost 5 bases. The V gene's germline CDR1 is SEHNR and CDR2 FQNEAQ (reference sequence). The CDR3 is CASNLGYGTSGRDNEQFF. CDR3 coding DNA: TGTGCCAGCAACCTGGGCTACGGGACTAGCGGGAGAGACAATGAGCAGTTCTTC.

V is TRBV7-9 and J is TRBJ2-2, with 7 positions matching TRBD1. The germline CDR1 and CDR2 sequences are SEHNR and FQNEAQ (reference sequence). The V gene end was trimmed by 6 bases and the J gene end by 6 bases; junction bases not matched to a gene: 7. The CDR3 has 14 amino acids. CDR3 loop: CASRRPGQPGELFF. The CDR3 nucleotides are TGTGCCAGCAGACGTCCGGGACAGCCCGGGGAGCTGTTTTTT.

This rearrangement joins TRBV10-1 to TRBJ2-1, with TRBD2 identical over 8 bases. The CDR3 covers 15 residues. CDR1 and CDR2 (germline): WNHNN, SYGVQD (reference sequence). V shed 6 bases and J 5 bases; nucleotides not matched to a gene: 9. The CDR3 loop reads CASRAIRGGNNEQFF. CDR3 bases: TGCGCCAGCAGGGCCATTCGGGGGGGCAACAATGAGCAGTTCTTC.

The chain joins TRBV7-9 to TRBJ2-7; 8 nucleotides line up with TRBD2. There are 14 residues in the CDR3. CDR1 and CDR2 (germline): SEHNR, FQNEAQ (reference sequence). The junction had 8 bases not matched to a gene; V was cut back by 8 bases and J by 2 bases. CDR3 amino acids: CASWGTRAPYEQYF. The CDR3 DNA sequence: TGTGCCAGCTGGGGGACTAGGGCCCCCTACGAGCAGTACTTC.

Regarding this clone: This specimen includes other DNA sequences encoding the same CDR3. The chain joins TRBV7-2 to TRBJ2-5; unclear D gene. Trimming took 2 bases from V and 5 from J, leaving 6 bases between them. This CDR3 comprises 12 residues. CDR1 and CDR2 from the germline V gene are SGHTA and FQGNSA. The CDR3 DNA follows: TGTGCCAGCAGCTTATGGCCTGAGACCCAGTACTTC. Translation gives CASSLWPETQYF.

J is TRBJ2-3 and V is TRBV29-1, with 7 bases that match TRBD2. The CDR3 sequence is 16 residues long. Trimming cost V 0 bases and J 3 bases; bases outside gene matches: 9. Germline V gives CDR1 SQVTM, CDR2 ANQGSEA. In DNA, the CDR3 is TGCAGCGTTGAAGATCTTCGGGAGGTATGGACAGATACGCAGTATTTT. Protein sequence: CSVEDLREVWTDTQYF.